A selection of T cell receptor beta chains follows, all from one sample in a study of T cell responses to AZD1222 COVID-19 vaccine. Using immunoSEQ multiplex PCR, the repertoire was profiled, and TCRdb retains in-frame clones only, with some absent. The table lists 180,000 or so clones, 80% to 95% of them singletons. The source was peripheral blood, collected 28 days after the second AZD1222 dose. These receptors came from an adult who received the AZD1222 COVID-19 vaccine. Each CDR3 is given with its conserved first and last residue. A D gene is named only where the DNA matches it firmly.

>TRBJ1-1|.|TRBV7-9
CASSLQNTEAFF
>TRBJ1-1|TRBD1|TRBV5-1
CASSPPDRGQNTEAFF
>TRBJ2-5|TRBD1|TRBV19
CASSTQQGAGETQYF
>TRBJ2-7|.|TRBV5-6
CASRGVSYEQYF
>TRBJ1-1|.|TRBV25-1
CASSRGASTFF
>TRBJ2-3|.|TRBV10-2
CASRDQNTDTQYF
>TRBJ1-2|.|TRBV7-3
CASSANTGYYGYTF
>TRBJ1-2|TRBD1|TRBV12-3/TRBV12-4
CASSYRDRDGYTF
>TRBJ2-1|.|TRBV3-1/TRBV3-2
CASTQQGGRGEQFF
>TRBJ1-2|.|TRBV5-4
CASSLGQGRFRSGYTF
>TRBJ1-1|.|TRBV7-3
CASSTTGGRTEAFF
>TRBJ1-2|.|TRBV4-3
CASSQTLYGGVNYGYTF
>TRBJ1-5|.|TRBV19
CTSSTSRRNSNQPQHF
>TRBJ1-5|.|TRBV2
CASSDRVDQPQHF
>TRBJ2-3|TRBD2|TRBV3-1/TRBV3-2
CASSQGVAGERPDTQYF
>TRBJ1-2|TRBD1|TRBV30
CAWSGDRAGYTF
>TRBJ2-5|.|TRBV3-1/TRBV3-2
CASSQPPEETQYF